This T cell receptor beta chain emerged from a study of post-analysis software for immune sequencing data. The CDR3 is made up of 14 amino acids. With 1 base removed from V and 0 bases from J, the gap between germline ends came to 7 bases. Germline assignment: CDR1 LGHNA and CDR2 YSLEER. This clonotype appeared a few times. Its antigen is not identified. Study-wide points: There were a few TRBV segments more frequent in patients than controls, and TRBV5-6, TRBV5-1 and TRBV20-1 were among them.

Prepared TCR beta cDNA libraries contained unique molecular identifiers. TCRdb redid the calling of the PCR reads with MiXCR, one entry per CDR3 protein. The data contain about 160,000 distinct CDR3 sequences, 35% to 40% of them singletons. This TCR was recovered from a girl under 18 with multiple sclerosis. The source was blood, collected after autologous hematopoietic stem cell transplantation. The chain links TRBV4-3 to TRBJ2-7; D remains ambiguous. The CDR3 sequence: CASSQGRNSYEQYF. DNA of the CDR3: TGCGCCAGCAGCCAAGGACGGAACTCCTACGAGCAGTACTTC.